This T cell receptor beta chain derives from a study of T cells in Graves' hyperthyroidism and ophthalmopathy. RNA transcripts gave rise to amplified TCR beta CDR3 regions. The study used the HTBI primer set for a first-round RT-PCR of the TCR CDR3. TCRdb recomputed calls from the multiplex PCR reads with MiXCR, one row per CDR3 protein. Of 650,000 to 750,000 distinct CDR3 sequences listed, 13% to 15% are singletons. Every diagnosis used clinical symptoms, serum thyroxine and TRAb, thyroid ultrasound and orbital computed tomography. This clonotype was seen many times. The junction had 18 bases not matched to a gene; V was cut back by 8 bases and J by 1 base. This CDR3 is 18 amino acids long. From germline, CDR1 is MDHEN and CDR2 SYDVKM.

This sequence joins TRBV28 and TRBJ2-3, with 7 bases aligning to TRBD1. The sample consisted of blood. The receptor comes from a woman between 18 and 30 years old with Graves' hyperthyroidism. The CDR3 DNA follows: TGTGCCAGCGTATCCGGGACAGTGTCCCGATTGGGCACAGATACGCAGTATTTT. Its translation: CASVSGTVSRLGTDTQYF.